This T cell receptor beta chain was profiled in a study of identical twins. The germline V gene has CDR1 MGHDK and CDR2 SYGVNS. The CDR3 consists of 14 residues. V dropped 1 base and J dropped 6 bases, with 9 bases sitting between them. The sample holds a few counts of this clonotype. The antigen is undetermined. Study-level points and caveats: Weaker excess twin sharing was seen among beta out-of-frame sequences. Invariant MAIT and iNKT cells are populations that could partly confound zero-insertion analyses. When twins shared out-of-frame alpha sequences, those sequences had excess low generation probability.

Each donor (without exception) was a healthy Caucasian. TCRdb re-derived calls from the 5' RACE reads in MiXCR, one entry per CDR3 protein. The sample includes hundreds of thousands of distinct CDR3 sequences, 10% to 15% seen only once; the top ten take around 1.6%. The same sample was also used in a study of yellow fever vaccine responses in identical twins.

This receptor was taken from a woman between 18 and 29 years old in good health. This chain links TRBV25-1 with TRBJ2-2; D remains unclear. Sequencing was carried out using PBMCs. As DNA, the CDR3 is TGTGCCAGCAGTGAATCATACACGCCCGGGGAGCTGTTTTTT. Translating it yields CASSESYTPGELFF.